This TCR beta chain derives from a study of blood T cell repertoires in COVID-19. Study information: Acute and convalescent COVID-19 samples came from the United States, Italy and Spain. PBMCs, B-cell-depleted T cells, or T cells provided the cDNA or gDNA that made up the material.

As handled by the study authors: Estimates of nucleated cell counts were drawn from the amplification of reference gene primers. The method was immunoSEQ multiplex PCR; TCRdb's version includes in-frame clones alone and lacks a portion of them. V and J calls and clone size are as listed in that table; D and trimming were resolved from the DNA. The table lists hundreds of thousands of clones, about 83% of them singletons, with roughly 8.2% in the top ten. The CDR3 loop spans 19 amino acids. With 0 bases removed from V and 4 bases from J, the gap between germline ends came to 22 bases. CDR1 MGHRA and CDR2 YSYEKL come from the germline V gene.

Sequencing used peripheral blood. The V call is TRBV4-1, the J call TRBJ1-3; no reliable D call. This receptor was obtained from a woman aged 45-65 years with acute or convalescent COVID-19. The CDR3 loop is CASSQDPRAYFRGGNTIYF. The DNA for the CDR3 is TGCGCCAGCAGCCAAGATCCGCGGGCCTACTTTAGAGGAGGAAACACCATATATTTT.